This is a list of T cell receptor beta chains from one sample in a study of blood T cell repertoires in COVID-19. Assay used: immunoSEQ multiplex PCR; TCRdb lists only in-frame clones, some missing. The sample contains 250,000 to 350,000 clones, more than 70% of which appear only once. Sequencing was performed on peripheral blood. The receptors were gathered from a woman aged 50 to 65 who had recovered from COVID-19. Both conserved end residues are part of each CDR3. Each record gives: CDR3 length, J gene, V gene, CDR3 protein.

>15|TRBJ2-2|TRBV28
CASSLAGLDTGELFF
>14|TRBJ2-1|TRBV5-1
CASNSGTGANEQFF
>15|TRBJ2-7|TRBV21-1
CASSNARDYSYEQYF
>13|TRBJ1-1|TRBV6-2/TRBV6-3
CASSYFGQTEAFF
>15|TRBJ1-4|TRBV29-1
CSVAGLGGANEKLFF
>15|TRBJ1-1|TRBV25-1
CASTGNRDRNTEAFF
>11|TRBJ2-7|TRBV11-2
CASSEAYEQYF
>16|TRBJ2-6|TRBV10-3
CATTRDSAAGANVLTF
>14|TRBJ2-7|TRBV7-6
CASSLASDTQRFYF
>12|TRBJ2-7|TRBV5-1
CASSTTGYEQYF
>14|TRBJ2-3|TRBV9
CASSVGTSGDTQYF
>14|TRBJ2-5|TRBV2
CASRGLAGQETQYF
>13|TRBJ2-1|TRBV7-3
CASSLDSDHEQFF
>13|TRBJ1-3|TRBV19
CASSDRGGNTIYF
>15|TRBJ2-7|TRBV5-1
CASSPGGQGSREQYF
>15|TRBJ1-4|TRBV9
CASSPSGTGLEKLFF
>11|TRBJ1-4|TRBV4-1
CASSQERKLFF
>15|TRBJ1-1|TRBV3-1/TRBV3-2
CASSQGLSGAPEAFF
>15|TRBJ2-7|TRBV6-5
CASSYRLSPPYEQYF
>12|TRBJ2-1|TRBV3-1/TRBV3-2
CASSQEWAEQFF
>17|TRBJ2-1|TRBV7-2
CASSLVAGGPSYNEQFF
>15|TRBJ2-1|TRBV5-6
CASSALDRLYNEQFF
>16|TRBJ1-1|TRBV6-1
CASSDLGTALNTEAFF
>15|TRBJ2-2|TRBV3-1/TRBV3-2
CASSRSGGAAGELFF
>14|TRBJ1-2|TRBV29-1
CSVGETGGHYGYTF
>17|TRBJ2-3|TRBV12-2
CASRPRVAGGSTDTQYF
>14|TRBJ1-1|TRBV7-2
CASSVRGEATEAFF